Listed below are T cell receptor beta chains from one sample, sequenced in a study of blood T cells in healthy people across ages. Each CDR3 protein is one row after TCRdb ran MiXCR on the 5' RACE reads. The sample includes some 940,000 distinct CDR3 sequences, almost 30% of them seen just once. These same data were also listed under a study on T cells of mothers and their children.

The sequenced material came from blood. Source of these receptors: a woman aged 40 to 50 in good health. CDR3s leave out the opening cysteine and the closing phenylalanine or tryptophan. A D gene is named only where the DNA matches it firmly. Expanded clones are given a class, and other clones once, few, many or no size at all.

TRBD1 | TRBJ2-7 | many | TRBV29-1 | VGQGPYEQY
- | TRBJ2-1 | - | TRBV15 | ATSTSLGISEQF
TRBD1 | TRBJ1-2 | few | TRBV20-1 | SARPGTGGPGDYT
- | TRBJ1-4 | few | TRBV28 | ASSLRGREKLF
TRBD1 | TRBJ2-7 | many | TRBV3-1 | ASSHGQGNEQY
- | TRBJ1-1 | - | TRBV29-1 | SALGDEAF
- | TRBJ1-4 | many | TRBV5-1 | ASSSTGTNEKLF
- | TRBJ1-4 | few | TRBV7-9 | ASSLAPDGVPRKVGEKLF
TRBD1 | TRBJ1-1 | - | TRBV9 | ASSAAPTGLAF
- | TRBJ2-7 | many | TRBV7-9 | ASSLGTESYEQY
- | TRBJ1-1 | - | TRBV5-6 | ASSLLTAEAF
TRBD2 | TRBJ2-1 | few | TRBV5-1 | ASSLAYREGPYNEQF
- | TRBJ1-2 | few | TRBV4-3 | ASSQDVRARDGYT
TRBD2 | TRBJ2-7 | many | TRBV7-2 | ASSFRGGGSYEQY
- | TRBJ1-4 | few | TRBV28 | ASSLREGIEKLF
- | TRBJ2-3 | - | TRBV11-2 | ASGSTGTATEAQY
- | TRBJ2-6 | few | TRBV20-1 | SAGDELVGANVPT
TRBD1 | TRBJ2-7 | - | TRBV28 | ASSSDTTGAVLYEQY
- | TRBJ1-2 | - | TRBV4-2 | ASSQDTTLNYGYT
- | TRBJ2-1 | - | TRBV7-9 | ASSSQSSGPHNEQF
TRBD1 | TRBJ2-7 | few | TRBV20-1 | SARVQGGTGNYEQY
TRBD1 | TRBJ1-2 | few | TRBV7-2 | ASSLGSGTGAYGYT
- | - | - | TRBV5-1 | ASSLMPGSYNEQY
- | TRBJ2-1 | - | TRBV7-2 | ASSSRGPTNLPYNEQF
TRBD2 | TRBJ2-5 | - | TRBV7-2 | ASSRERGGLLY
- | TRBJ2-1 | many | TRBV7-6 | ASSNRDTPSSYNEQF